Following are 27 T cell receptor beta chains from one sample sequenced in a study of blood T cells in healthy people across ages. The authors ran a second PCR of 7 to 11 cycles using a sample-barcoded 5' primer and a J-beta primer mix. TCRdb fed the 5' RACE reads into MiXCR, producing one record per CDR3 protein. This table has roughly 1,000,000 distinct CDR3 sequences, about 25% appearing once. The sample was also linked to a second study, of T cells of mothers and their children.

Sequences were obtained from blood. The source of these receptors is a girl aged 2 to 10 in good health.

This clonotype was observed a few times. The V and J genes are TRBV6-5 and TRBJ2-5, with 7 bases aligning to TRBD2. The length of the CDR3 is 15 residues. CDR1 and CDR2 from the germline V gene are MNHEY and SVGAGI. Losses at the gene ends were 6 bases for V and 5 bases for J; bases not matched to a gene: 12. DNA of the CDR3: TGTGCCAGCAGATTAGACTGGACTAGTTGGGAGACCCAGTACTTC. It specifies CASRLDWTSWETQYF.

This clonotype turned up a few times. The chain couples TRBV7-2 to TRBJ2-7; D tentatively fits TRBD1 or TRBD2 (6 bases each). This CDR3 contains 13 residues. The germline V gene has CDR1 SGHTA and CDR2 FQGNSA. V was pared by 3 bases and J by 7 bases, with 13 bases between. CDR3 region: CASSFRGVGEQYF. In nucleotides, the CDR3 is TGTGCCAGCAGCTTTAGGGGGGTGGGAGAGCAGTACTTC.

The CDR3 nucleotides are TGTGCCAGCAGGGGGACTAGCGCGAACACCGGGGAGCTGTTTTTT. Amino acids: CASRGTSANTGELFF. This chain uses TRBV2 with TRBJ2-2, with 10 bases lining up with TRBD2. The CDR3 consists of 15 residues. J lost 0 bases, V lost 6 bases, and 1 base had no gene match. Germline V lookup: CDR1 SNHLY, CDR2 FYNNEI.

This clonotype was seen a few times. The junction departs from germline at one end; a sequencing error may be responsible. The J gene is TRBJ2-7, the V gene TRBV28; 8 bases match TRBD1. The CDR3 spans 14 residues. Germline V CDR1 and CDR2: MDHEN, SYDVKM. The CDR3 reads CASSLGQAYYEQHF. CDR3 DNA: TGTGCCAGCAGTCTGGGACAGGCCTACTACGAGCAGCACTTC.

This clonotype was counted a single time. The gene calls are TRBV14 and TRBJ2-7; the D gene is possibly TRBD1 (5 bases). This CDR3 contains 16 residues. Germline V CDR1 and CDR2: SGHDN, FVKESK. V was cut by 1 base and J by 1 base, with 14 bases left in between. The CDR3 reads CASSQGGPSFSYEQYF. CDR3 nucleotide sequence: TGTGCCAGCAGCCAAGGGGGCCCTTCCTTTTCCTACGAGCAGTACTTC.

This clonotype was counted a few times. V gene TRBV12-5 combines with J gene TRBJ1-2; 7 nucleotides match TRBD1. CDR3 length: 13 residues. V lost 2 bases, J lost 8 bases, and 5 bases stayed unmatched. Germline values: CDR1 LGHNT, CDR2 FRNRAP. This CDR3 reads CASGLLTGKGYTF. CDR3 bases: TGTGCTAGTGGTTTGTTGACAGGGAAAGGCTACACCTTC.

Only one count was recorded for this clonotype. This chain uses TRBV6-5 with TRBJ1-2; D remains unclear. This CDR3 comprises 14 residues. Trimming took off 0 bases at V and 2 bases at J, with 7 bases between the two ends. The V gene's germline CDR1 is MNHEY and CDR2 SVGAGI. CDR3: CASSYSSGNYGYTF. The CDR3 region has the DNA TGTGCCAGCAGTTACTCGTCAGGAAACTATGGCTACACCTTC.

The V call is TRBV29-1, the J call TRBJ2-5, with D uncertain. The germline V and J ends were trimmed by 2 bases and 3 bases, with 7 bases remaining between them. This CDR3 comprises 12 residues. Germline CDR1 is SQVTM and CDR2 is ANQGSEA. DNA for the CDR3: TGCAGCGTTGAACCTCCGGAAGAGACCCAGTACTTC. Amino acid sequence: CSVEPPEETQYF.

The rearrangement joins TRBV6-2 or TRBV6-3 to TRBJ2-5; 13 bases are a match to TRBD2. The J call may be faulty, since TRBJ2-7 better matches the DNA end. CDR1 is MNHEY and CDR2 is SVGEGT in the germline V gene. The CDR3 runs to 15 residues. The CDR3 reads CASSSLAGGPNEQYF. The CDR3 DNA reads as TGTGCCAGCAGTTCACTAGCGGGAGGGCCGAACGAGCAGTACTTC.

This clonotype was detected ten times or more. The CDR3 region is CASSLWGEAFF. CDR3 nucleotides: TGTGCCAGCAGTCTCTGGGGGGAAGCTTTCTTT. V gene TRBV12-3 or TRBV12-4 combines with J gene TRBJ1-1; a possible D gene is TRBD1 (5 bases). The CDR3 totals 11 residues. V was clipped by 5 bases and J by 8 bases, with 9 bases between them.

The chain carries TRBV3-1 and TRBJ2-2, with no clear D. Germline-derived CDR1 and CDR2 are LGHDT and YNNKEL (reference sequence). The V gene lost 8 bases and the J gene lost 6 bases, with 13 bases spanning the gap. The CDR3 is 13 amino acids. CDR3 DNA: TGTGCCAGCCGTTCAGTGGGGTCCGGGGAGCTGTTTTTT. This translates into CASRSVGSGELFF.

J is TRBJ1-6 and V is TRBV12-3 or TRBV12-4, with D perhaps matching TRBD1 (5 bases). Trimming shortened V by 1 base and J by 8 bases, and 15 bases separated the two germline ends. This CDR3 has 16 residues. The CDR3 region is CASSLEDGARYSPLHF. In nucleotides, the CDR3 is TGTGCCAGCAGTTTAGAGGATGGGGCGCGTTATTCACCCCTCCACTTT.

This clonotype occurred a few times. The rearrangement links TRBV4-2 to TRBJ2-3; 13 bases fit TRBD2. Germline V gene lookup returns CDR1 LGHNA and CDR2 YNFKEQ. The length of the CDR3 is 16 residues. Trimming removed 4 bases from V and 4 bases from J; junction bases left unmatched: 5. In nucleotides, the CDR3 is TGTGCCAGCAGCCCCCGGACTAGCGGGGGCGCAGATACGCAGTATTTT. This sequence encodes CASSPRTSGGADTQYF.

This clonotype was picked up many times. The chain is built from TRBV4-2 and TRBJ2-5; D ambiguous. With 0 bases removed from V and 5 bases from J, the gap between germline ends came to 4 bases. Germline-derived CDR1 and CDR2 are LGHNA and YNFKEQ. The CDR3 covers 12 residues. The DNA of the CDR3 is TGTGCCAGCAGCCAAGATTCGGAGACCCAGTACTTC. It translates to CASSQDSETQYF.

The chain combines TRBV9 with TRBJ2-5, with D unresolved. Germline lookup yields CDR1 SGDLS and CDR2 YYNGEE. This CDR3 has 12 residues. V dropped 0 bases and J dropped 5 bases, with 5 bases sitting between them. As DNA, the CDR3 is TGTGCCAGCAGCGTAGCTTTCGAGACCCAGTACTTC. Translated, it gives CASSVAFETQYF.

Many counts were recorded for this clonotype. J is TRBJ2-1 and V is TRBV7-2, with D possibly being TRBD2 (5 bases). The germline V gene has CDR1 SGHTA and CDR2 FQGNSA. The ends were cut back, 4 bases at V and 4 bases at J, with 11 bases in the middle. This CDR3 region has 14 residues. Written as DNA, the CDR3 is TGTGCCAGCAGCTCCTGGACTGGATACAATGAGCAGTTCTTC. As protein: CASSSWTGYNEQFF.

V gene TRBV20-1 combines with J gene TRBJ2-1, with 13 bases identical to TRBD2. CDR3 length equals 14 residues. Per the germline V gene, CDR1 is DFQATT and CDR2 is SNEGSKA (reference sequence). Unmatched junction bases numbered 5, after V lost 6 bases and J lost 6 bases. The CDR3 here is CSAPTSGRANEQFF. CDR3 in DNA: TGCAGTGCGCCTACTAGCGGGAGGGCCAATGAGCAGTTCTTC.

J is TRBJ2-5 and V is TRBV7-8; no definite D call. The germline CDR1 and CDR2 sequences are SGHVS and FQNEAQ. CDR3 length: 15 amino acids. With 0 bases removed from V and 1 base from J, the gap between germline ends came to 9 bases. DNA for the CDR3: TGTGCCAGCAGCTTAGCTTCCGGGCCCCAAGAGACCCAGTACTTC. Translated, it gives CASSLASGPQETQYF.

This clonotype was found a few times. The V call is TRBV7-2, the J call TRBJ2-5; 9 bases agree with TRBD1. With the DNA end fitting TRBJ2-1 better, the J assignment may be wrong. This CDR3 region has 16 residues. Germline CDR1 is SGHTA and CDR2 is FQGNSA. As DNA, the CDR3 is TGTGCCAGCAGCTTAGGGACAGGGGTTAGGTACAATGAGCAGTTCTTC. This gives the protein CASSLGTGVRYNEQFF.

This clonotype came up a few times. This chain uses TRBV2 with TRBJ2-5; D possibly uses TRBD1 or TRBD2 (6 bases each). The J call may not be correct, given that the DNA end is closer to TRBJ2-1. Looked up from germline, CDR1 is SNHLY and CDR2 is FYNNEI. The CDR3 has 16 residues. CDR3 sequence (DNA): TGTGCCAGCATCCCTTTACCTAGGCAGGAGGGGGATGAGCAGTTCTTC. Amino acids: CASIPLPRQEGDEQFF.

This chain connects TRBV20-1 to TRBJ1-2, with D possibly being TRBD1 (5 bases). V shed 7 bases and J shed 6 bases, with 15 bases lying between them. CDR3 length: 12 amino acids. CDR1 and CDR2 from the germline V gene are DFQATT and SNEGSKA (reference sequence). This CDR3 is CSVIKQGDGYTF. CDR3 DNA sequence: TGCAGTGTGATCAAGCAAGGGGATGGCTACACCTTC.

This clonotype turned up a few times. The chain is built from TRBV20-1 and TRBJ2-1, with 13 positions matching TRBD2. The germline V gene encodes CDR1 DFQATT and CDR2 SNEGSKA (reference sequence). CDR3 length equals 16 residues. The V and J ends lost 0 bases and 8 bases, in that order; junction bases with no gene match: 7. The CDR3 nucleotides are TGCAGTGCTAGAGATATACTAGCGGGGGGGCCTCATGAGCAGTTCTTC. Amino acid sequence: CSARDILAGGPHEQFF.

The table lists this clonotype with a few counts. The chain combines TRBV29-1 with TRBJ2-5, with TRBD2 as a possible D gene (6 bases). This CDR3 has 14 amino acids. Germline values: CDR1 SQVTM, CDR2 ANQGSEA. Trimming took off 7 bases at V and 5 bases at J, with 20 bases between the two ends. The chain's CDR3 is CSAQSRSRGETQYF. As DNA, the CDR3 is TGCAGCGCCCAATCTCGGTCCCGGGGGGAGACCCAGTACTTC.

V gene TRBV29-1 combines with J gene TRBJ2-5; 7 bases map to TRBD1. CDR1 and CDR2 from the germline V gene are SQVTM and ANQGSEA. The CDR3 contains 13 residues. The V and J ends lost 8 bases and 4 bases, in that order; junction bases with no gene match: 10. CDR3 amino acids: CSTRQGPVETQYF. CDR3 DNA: TGCAGCACCCGACAGGGTCCTGTAGAGACCCAGTACTTC.

The chain couples TRBV10-2 to TRBJ2-1, with TRBD2 matching over 10 bases. CDR3 size: 15 residues. Germline lookup yields CDR1 WSHSY and CDR2 SAAADI. The V and J ends lost 5 bases and 5 bases, in that order; junction bases with no gene match: 6. CDR3 region: CASSSEREGDNEQFF. In DNA form, the CDR3 reads TGCGCCAGCAGTTCTGAGCGGGAGGGGGACAATGAGCAGTTCTTC.

This clonotype was observed a handful of times. CDR3 in DNA: TGTGCCAGCAGCTTACCCCCAGACAGGGGGGCAGGCTACGAGCAGTACTTC. This translates into CASSLPPDRGAGYEQYF. This chain uses TRBV7-2 with TRBJ2-7, with 9 bases that match TRBD1. J lost 3 bases, V lost 2 bases, and 11 bases had no gene match. CDR1 is SGHTA, CDR2 FQGNSA, per germline. The CDR3 consists of 17 residues.

This clonotype turned up a few times. The rearrangement links TRBV19 to TRBJ1-2; the D gene is possibly TRBD1 (5 bases). The CDR3 runs 16 residues. Germline CDR1 reads LNHDA; CDR2 reads SQIVND (reference sequence). Trimming removed 2 bases at V and 0 bases at J, with 13 bases between. The CDR3 DNA sequence: TGTGCCAGTAGTATACGGCAGGGAGGGGCTAACTATGGCTACACCTTC. Encoded protein: CASSIRQGGANYGYTF.